The T cell receptor (beta chain) described here comes from a study of T cell clones after liver transplantation. The CDR3 is 14 amino acids. Trimming took off 1 base at V and 5 bases at J, with 8 bases between the two ends. Germline V gene lookup returns CDR1 MNHEY and CDR2 SVGAGI. The assay was immunoSEQ multiplex PCR, and TCRdb's table has in-frame clones only and misses some. The sample holds roughly 100,000 clones, 84% seen once. V is TRBV6-5 and J is TRBJ2-2; D gene unclear. This specimen was CD4+ T cells from blood, taken approximately 45 months after liver transplant. The clonotype originates from a human patient who received a liver transplant. Some T cells may be the graft donor's. The CDR3 DNA follows: TGTGCCAGCAGTTACTTAACGAGGACCGGGGAGCTGTTTTTT. Translating it yields CASSYLTRTGELFF.